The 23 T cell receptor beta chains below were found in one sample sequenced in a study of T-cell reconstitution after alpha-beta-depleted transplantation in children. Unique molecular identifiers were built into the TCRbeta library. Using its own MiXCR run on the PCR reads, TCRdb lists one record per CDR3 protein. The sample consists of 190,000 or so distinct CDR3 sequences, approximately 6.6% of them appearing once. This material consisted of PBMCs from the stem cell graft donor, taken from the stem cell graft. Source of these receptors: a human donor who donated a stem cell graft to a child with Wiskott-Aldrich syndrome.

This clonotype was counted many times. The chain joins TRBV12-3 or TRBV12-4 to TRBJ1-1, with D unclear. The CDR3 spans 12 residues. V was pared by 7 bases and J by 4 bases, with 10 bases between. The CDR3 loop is CASTHSGTEAFF. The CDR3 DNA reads TGTGCCAGCACCCATAGCGGCACTGAAGCTTTCTTT.

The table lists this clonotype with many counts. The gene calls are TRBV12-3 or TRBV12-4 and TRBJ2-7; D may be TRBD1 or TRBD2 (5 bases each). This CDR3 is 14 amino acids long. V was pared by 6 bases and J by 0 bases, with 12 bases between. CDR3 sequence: CASSAGTLSYEQYF. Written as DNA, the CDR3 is TGTGCCAGCAGCGCCGGGACCCTCTCCTACGAGCAGTACTTC.

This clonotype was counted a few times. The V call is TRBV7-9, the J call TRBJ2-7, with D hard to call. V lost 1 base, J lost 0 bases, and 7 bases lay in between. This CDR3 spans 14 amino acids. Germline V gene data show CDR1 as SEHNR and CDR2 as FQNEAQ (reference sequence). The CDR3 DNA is TGTGCCAGCAGCTTAGGGGTTCTCTCCTACGAGCAGTACTTC. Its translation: CASSLGVLSYEQYF.

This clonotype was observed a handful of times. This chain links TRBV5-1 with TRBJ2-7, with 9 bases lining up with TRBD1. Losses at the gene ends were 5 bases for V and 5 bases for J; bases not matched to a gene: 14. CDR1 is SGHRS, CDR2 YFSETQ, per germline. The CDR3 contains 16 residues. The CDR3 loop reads CASSPVLGQGGNEQYF. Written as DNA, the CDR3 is TGCGCCAGCAGTCCTGTTTTGGGACAGGGTGGGAACGAGCAGTACTTC.

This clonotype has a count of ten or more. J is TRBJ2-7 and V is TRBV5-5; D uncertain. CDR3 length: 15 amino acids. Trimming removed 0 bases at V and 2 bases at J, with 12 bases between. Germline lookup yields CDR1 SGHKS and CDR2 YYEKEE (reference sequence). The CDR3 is CASSLVSSPAYEQYF. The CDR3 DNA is TGTGCCAGCAGCTTGGTTTCTTCCCCCGCCTACGAGCAGTACTTC.

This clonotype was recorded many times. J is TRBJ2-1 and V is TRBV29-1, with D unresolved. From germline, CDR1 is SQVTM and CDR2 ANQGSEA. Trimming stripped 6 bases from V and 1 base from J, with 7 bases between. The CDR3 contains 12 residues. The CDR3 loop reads CSVQGSYNEQFF. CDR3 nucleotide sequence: TGCAGCGTCCAAGGTTCCTACAATGAGCAGTTCTTC.

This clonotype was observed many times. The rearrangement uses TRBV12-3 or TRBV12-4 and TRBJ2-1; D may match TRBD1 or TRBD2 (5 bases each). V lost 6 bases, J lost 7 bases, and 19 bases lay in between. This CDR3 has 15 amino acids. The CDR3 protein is CASREEFGGSNEQFF. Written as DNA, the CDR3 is TGTGCCAGCAGGGAGGAGTTTGGGGGATCGAATGAGCAGTTCTTC.

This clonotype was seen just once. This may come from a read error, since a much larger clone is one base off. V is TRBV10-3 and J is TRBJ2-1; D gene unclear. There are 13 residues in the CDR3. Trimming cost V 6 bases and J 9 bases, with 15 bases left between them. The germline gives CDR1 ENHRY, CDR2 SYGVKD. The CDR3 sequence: CAISLRLTPEQFF. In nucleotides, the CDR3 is TGTGCCATCAGCCTTCGCTTGACCCCTGAGCAGTTCTTC.

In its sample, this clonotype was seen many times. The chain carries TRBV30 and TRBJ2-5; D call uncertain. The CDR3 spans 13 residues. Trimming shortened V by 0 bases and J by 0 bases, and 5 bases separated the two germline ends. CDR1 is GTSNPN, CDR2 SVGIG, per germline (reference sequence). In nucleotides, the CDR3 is TGTGCCTGGAGTGTCGCGGACCAAGAGACCCAGTACTTC. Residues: CAWSVADQETQYF.

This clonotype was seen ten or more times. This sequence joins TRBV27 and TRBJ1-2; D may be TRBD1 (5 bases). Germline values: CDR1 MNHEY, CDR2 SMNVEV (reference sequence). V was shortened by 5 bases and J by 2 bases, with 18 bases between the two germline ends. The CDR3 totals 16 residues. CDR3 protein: CASSPLRGRLNYGYTF. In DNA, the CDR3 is TGTGCCAGCAGTCCTCTACGGGGACGGCTGAACTATGGCTACACCTTC.

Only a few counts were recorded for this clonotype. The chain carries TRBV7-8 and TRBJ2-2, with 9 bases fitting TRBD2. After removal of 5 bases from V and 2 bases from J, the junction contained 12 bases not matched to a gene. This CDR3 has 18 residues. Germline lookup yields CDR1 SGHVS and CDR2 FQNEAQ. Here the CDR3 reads CASSPRKPGTSNTGELFF. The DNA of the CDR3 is TGTGCCAGCAGCCCCCGCAAACCCGGGACTAGCAACACCGGGGAGCTGTTTTTT. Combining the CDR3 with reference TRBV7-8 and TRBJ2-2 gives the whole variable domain GAGVSQSPRYKVAKRGQDVALRCDPISGHVSLFWYQQALGQGPEFLTYFQNEAQLDKSGLPSDRFFAERPEGSVSTLKIQRTQQEDSAVYLCASSPRKPGTSNTGELFFGEGSRLTVL.

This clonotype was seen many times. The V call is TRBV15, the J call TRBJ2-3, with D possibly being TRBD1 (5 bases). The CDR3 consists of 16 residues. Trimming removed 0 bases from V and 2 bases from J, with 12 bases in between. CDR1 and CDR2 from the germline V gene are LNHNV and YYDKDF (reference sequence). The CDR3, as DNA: TGTGCCACCAGCAGAGATAGACAGATACTCACAGATACGCAGTATTTT. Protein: CATSRDRQILTDTQYF.

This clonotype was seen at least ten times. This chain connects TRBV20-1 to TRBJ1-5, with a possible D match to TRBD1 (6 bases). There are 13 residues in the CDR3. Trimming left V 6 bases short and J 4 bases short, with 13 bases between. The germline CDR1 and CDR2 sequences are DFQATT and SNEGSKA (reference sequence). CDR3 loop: CSALWTANQPQHF. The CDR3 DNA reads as TGCAGTGCACTTTGGACAGCGAATCAGCCCCAGCATTTT.

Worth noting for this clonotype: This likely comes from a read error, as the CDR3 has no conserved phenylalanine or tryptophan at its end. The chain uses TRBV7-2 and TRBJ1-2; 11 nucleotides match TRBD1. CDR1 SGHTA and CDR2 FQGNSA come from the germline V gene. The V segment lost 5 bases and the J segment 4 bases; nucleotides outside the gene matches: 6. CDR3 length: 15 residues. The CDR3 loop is CASSRGQGASYGYTL. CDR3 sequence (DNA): TGTGCCAGCAGCCGTGGACAGGGGGCTAGCTATGGCTACACCTTA.

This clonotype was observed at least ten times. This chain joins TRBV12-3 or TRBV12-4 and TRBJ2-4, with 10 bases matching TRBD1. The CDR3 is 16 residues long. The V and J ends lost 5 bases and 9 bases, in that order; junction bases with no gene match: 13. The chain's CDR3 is CASSTGTGVESSIQYF. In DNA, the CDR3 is TGTGCCAGCAGTACCGGGACAGGGGTTGAGTCGAGCATTCAGTACTTC.

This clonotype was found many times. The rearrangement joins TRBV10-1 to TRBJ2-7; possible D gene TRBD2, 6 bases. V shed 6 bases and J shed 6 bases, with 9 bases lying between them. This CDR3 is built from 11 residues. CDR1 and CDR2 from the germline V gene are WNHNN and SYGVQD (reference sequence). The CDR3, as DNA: TGCGCCAGCAGCTTCGGGGGCGAGCAGTACTTC. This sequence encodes CASSFGGEQYF.

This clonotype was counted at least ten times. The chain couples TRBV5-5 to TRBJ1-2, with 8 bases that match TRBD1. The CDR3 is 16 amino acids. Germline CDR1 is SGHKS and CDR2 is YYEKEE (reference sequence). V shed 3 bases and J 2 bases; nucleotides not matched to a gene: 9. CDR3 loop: CASSSATGANNYGYTF. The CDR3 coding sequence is TGTGCCAGCAGCTCGGCGACAGGGGCGAACAACTATGGCTACACCTTC.

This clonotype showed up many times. CDR3 in DNA: TGTGCCACCAGTGATAGTACTAACGCGAACACCGGGGAGCTGTTTTTT. This gives the protein CATSDSTNANTGELFF. The chain employs TRBV24-1 and TRBJ2-2, with D uncertain. With 3 bases removed from V and 0 bases from J, the gap between germline ends came to 10 bases. From germline, CDR1 is KGHDR and CDR2 SFDVKD. The length of the CDR3 is 16 residues.

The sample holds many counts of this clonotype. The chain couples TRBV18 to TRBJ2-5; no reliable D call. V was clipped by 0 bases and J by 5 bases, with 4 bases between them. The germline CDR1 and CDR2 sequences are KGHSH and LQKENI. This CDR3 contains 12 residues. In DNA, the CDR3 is TGTGCCAGCTCACCACCAGGGGAGACCCAGTACTTC. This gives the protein CASSPPGETQYF.

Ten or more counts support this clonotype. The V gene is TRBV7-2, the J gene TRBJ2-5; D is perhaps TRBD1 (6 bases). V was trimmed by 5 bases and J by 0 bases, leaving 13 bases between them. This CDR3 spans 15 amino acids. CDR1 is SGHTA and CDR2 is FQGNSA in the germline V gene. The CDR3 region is CASSIGDNHQETQYF. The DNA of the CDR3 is TGTGCCAGCAGCATAGGGGACAACCACCAAGAGACCCAGTACTTC.

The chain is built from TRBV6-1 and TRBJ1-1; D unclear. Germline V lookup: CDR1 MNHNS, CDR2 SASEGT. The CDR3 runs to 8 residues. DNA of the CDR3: TGTATAAGCATTGAAGCTTTCTTT. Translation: CISIEAFF.

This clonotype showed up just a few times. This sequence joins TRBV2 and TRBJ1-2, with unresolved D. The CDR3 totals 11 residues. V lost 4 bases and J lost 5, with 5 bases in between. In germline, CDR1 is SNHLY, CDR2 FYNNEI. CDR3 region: CASSVGYGYTF. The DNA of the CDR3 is TGTGCCAGCAGTGTAGGATATGGCTACACCTTC.

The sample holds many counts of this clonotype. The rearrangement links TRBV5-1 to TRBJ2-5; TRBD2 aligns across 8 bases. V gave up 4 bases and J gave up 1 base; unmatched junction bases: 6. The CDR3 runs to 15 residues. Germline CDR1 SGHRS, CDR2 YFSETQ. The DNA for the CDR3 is TGCGCCAGCAGCCTAGCGGGTATCTTCCAAGAGACCCAGTACTTC. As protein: CASSLAGIFQETQYF.